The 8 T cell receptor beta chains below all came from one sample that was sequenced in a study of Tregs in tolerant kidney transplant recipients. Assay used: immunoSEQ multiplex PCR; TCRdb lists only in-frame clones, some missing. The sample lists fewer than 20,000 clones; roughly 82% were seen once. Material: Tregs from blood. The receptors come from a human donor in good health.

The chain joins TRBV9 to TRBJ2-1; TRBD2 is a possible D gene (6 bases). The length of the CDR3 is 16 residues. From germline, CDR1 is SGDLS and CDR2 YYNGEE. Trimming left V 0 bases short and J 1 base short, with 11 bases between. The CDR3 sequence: CASSVGGLASYNEQFF. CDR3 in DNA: TGTGCCAGCAGCGTAGGGGGACTGGCTTCCTACAATGAGCAGTTCTTC.

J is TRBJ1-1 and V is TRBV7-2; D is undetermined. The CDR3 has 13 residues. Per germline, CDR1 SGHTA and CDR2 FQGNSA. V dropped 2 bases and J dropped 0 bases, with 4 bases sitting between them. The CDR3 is CASSLSVNTEAFF. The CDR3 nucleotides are TGTGCCAGCAGCTTATCTGTGAACACTGAAGCTTTCTTT.

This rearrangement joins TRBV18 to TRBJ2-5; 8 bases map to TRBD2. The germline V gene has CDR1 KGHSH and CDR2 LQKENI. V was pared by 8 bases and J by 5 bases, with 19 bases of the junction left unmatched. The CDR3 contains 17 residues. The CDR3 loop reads CASTARFSGGGGETQYF. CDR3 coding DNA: TGTGCCAGCACCGCCAGATTCAGCGGGGGCGGAGGGGAGACCCAGTACTTC.

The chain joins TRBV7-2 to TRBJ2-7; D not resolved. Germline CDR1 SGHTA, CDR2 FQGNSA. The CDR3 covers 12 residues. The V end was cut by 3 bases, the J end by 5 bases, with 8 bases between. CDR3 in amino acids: CASSFGYHEQYF. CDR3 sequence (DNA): TGTGCCAGCAGCTTCGGGTACCACGAGCAGTACTTC.

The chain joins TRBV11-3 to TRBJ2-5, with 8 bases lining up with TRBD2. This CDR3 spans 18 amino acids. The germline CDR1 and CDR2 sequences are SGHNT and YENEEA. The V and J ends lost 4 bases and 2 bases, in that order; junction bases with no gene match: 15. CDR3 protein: CASSYPGRERAPQETQYF. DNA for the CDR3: TGTGCCAGCAGCTACCCCGGGAGGGAGAGGGCTCCTCAAGAGACCCAGTACTTC.

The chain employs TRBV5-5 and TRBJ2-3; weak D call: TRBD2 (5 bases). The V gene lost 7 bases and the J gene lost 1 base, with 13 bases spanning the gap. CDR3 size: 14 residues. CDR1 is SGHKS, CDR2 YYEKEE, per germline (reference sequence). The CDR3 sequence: CASARDSGTDTQYF. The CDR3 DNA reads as TGTGCCAGCGCCCGGGATAGCGGCACAGATACGCAGTATTTT.

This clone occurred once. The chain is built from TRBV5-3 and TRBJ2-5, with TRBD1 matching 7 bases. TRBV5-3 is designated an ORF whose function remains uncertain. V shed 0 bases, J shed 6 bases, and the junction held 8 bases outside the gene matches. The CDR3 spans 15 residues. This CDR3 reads CARSLVPDRFKTQYF. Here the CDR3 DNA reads TGTGCCAGAAGCTTGGTACCGGACAGGTTTAAGACCCAGTACTTC.

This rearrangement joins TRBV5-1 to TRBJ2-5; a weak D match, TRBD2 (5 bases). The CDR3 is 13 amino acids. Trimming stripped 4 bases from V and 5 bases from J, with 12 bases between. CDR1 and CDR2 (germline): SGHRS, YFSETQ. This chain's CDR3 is CASSPTGMETQYF. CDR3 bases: TGCGCCAGCAGCCCTACGGGGATGGAGACCCAGTACTTC.